This TCR beta chain was recovered during a study of cytomegalovirus exposure and HLA in healthy donors. V dropped 4 bases and J dropped 7; count of bases not matched to a gene: 8. This CDR3 is built from 15 residues. Germline assignment: CDR1 LNHDA and CDR2 SQIVND (reference sequence). Using immunoSEQ multiplex PCR, the repertoire was profiled, and TCRdb retains in-frame clones only, with some absent. This table has about 140,000 clones, roughly 87% appearing once. The receptor was isolated from a man younger than 35 in good health and CMV-seropositive. This chain connects TRBV19 to TRBJ2-1; 9 bases fit TRBD2. The sequencing sample was made of PBMCs. CDR3 in amino acids: CASSRASGKRNEQFF. The CDR3 nucleotides are TGTGCCAGTAGTAGGGCTAGCGGGAAAAGGAATGAGCAGTTCTTC. The full variable domain, with the rest looked up from reference TRBV19 and TRBJ2-1, is DGGITQSPKYLFRKEGQNVTLSCEQNLNHDAMYWYRQDPGQGLRLIYYSQIVNDFQKGDIAEGYSVSREKKESFPLTVTSAQKNPTAFYLCASSRASGKRNEQFFGPGTRLTVL.